One sample yielded the 12 T cell receptor beta chains listed below, sequenced in a study of CD8+CD57+ T cells in acquired aplastic anemia. Investigators profiled TCR beta VDJ and CDR3 from genomic DNA template. Using its own MiXCR run on the reads, TCRdb lists one record per CDR3 protein. Of under 350,000 distinct CDR3 sequences listed, approximately 55% were seen once; the top ten hold approximately 8%. Sequenced material: sorted CD4+, CD8+, or CD8+CD57+ T cells (not recorded which) from PBMCs. The receptors were sampled from a human donor with severe aplastic anemia or a healthy control (not recorded which).

The chain combines TRBV7-8 with TRBJ2-7; TRBD1 matches at 10 bases. Germline-derived CDR1 and CDR2 are SGHVS and FQNEAQ. J lost 2 bases, V lost 7 bases, and 20 bases had no gene match. The CDR3 has 19 amino acids. The CDR3 sequence is CASTPRGQGRQRYTYEQYF. CDR3 nucleotide sequence: TGTGCCAGCACCCCTCGGGGACAGGGGCGTCAGAGGTACACCTACGAGCAGTACTTC.

A remark on this clonotype: Just one base apart from a much larger clone, this may be a read error. The chain carries TRBV19 and TRBJ1-5; TRBD1 aligns across 7 bases. Per germline, CDR1 LNHDA and CDR2 SQIVND (reference sequence). The CDR3 covers 17 residues. The CDR3 spells CASSSPSWTGRNRPQHF. The CDR3 DNA follows: TGTGCCAGTAGTAGCCCATCTTGGACAGGCCGCAATCGGCCCCAGCATTTT.

This clonotype has a count of ten or more. The rearrangement links TRBV27 to TRBJ1-6; D is undetermined. The CDR3 has 14 amino acids. V lost 3 bases and J 7 bases, leaving 10 bases between the germline ends. Germline V lookup: CDR1 MNHEY, CDR2 SMNVEV (reference sequence). CDR3 nucleotide sequence: TGTGCCAGCAGTTTGGTCAGGACCAATTCACCCCTCCACTTT. Amino acid sequence: CASSLVRTNSPLHF.

The sample holds many counts of this clonotype. This chain uses TRBV19 with TRBJ1-5, with D possibly being TRBD1 (5 bases). The V gene lost 3 bases and the J gene lost 4 bases, with 16 bases spanning the gap. In germline, CDR1 is LNHDA, CDR2 SQIVND (reference sequence). The CDR3 runs 16 residues. The CDR3, as DNA: TGTGCCAGTAGTATCCTGTTCGGGGGAGGGAATCAGCCCCAGCATTTT. Translation gives CASSILFGGGNQPQHF.

This clonotype was seen a few times. V gene TRBV5-1 combines with J gene TRBJ2-5; 7 nucleotides align to TRBD2. The CDR3 sequence is 13 residues long. The J segment lost 5 bases and the V segment lost 1 base, leaving 2 bases of the junction unmatched. The germline CDR1 and CDR2 sequences are SGHRS and YFSETQ. The CDR3 reads CASSLILAETQYF. The CDR3 DNA reads TGCGCCAGCAGCTTGATACTAGCGGAGACCCAGTACTTC.

This clonotype was recorded only once. The chain employs TRBV7-8 and TRBJ2-7; no clear D gene. V lost 5 bases and J 3 bases, leaving 11 bases between the germline ends. This CDR3 comprises 13 residues. The germline CDR1 and CDR2 sequences are SGHVS and FQNEAQ. The CDR3: CASSHTSDYEQYF. In nucleotides, the CDR3 is TGTGCCAGCAGCCATACGTCTGACTACGAGCAGTACTTC.

The chain couples TRBV12-3 or TRBV12-4 to TRBJ1-1; 7 bases match TRBD1. This CDR3 is built from 17 residues. Trimming at V came to 6 bases and at J to 1 base, leaving 14 bases not matched to a gene. The CDR3 nucleotides are TGTGCCAGCAGGGTAGGGGACAGTTCCCTTACGAACACTGAAGCTTTCTTT. It codes for CASRVGDSSLTNTEAFF.

The rearrangement links TRBV7-2 to TRBJ2-7; D remains unclear. Trimming stripped 3 bases from V and 2 bases from J, with 5 bases between. Per germline, CDR1 SGHTA and CDR2 FQGNSA. This CDR3 region has 12 residues. In DNA form, the CDR3 reads TGTGCCAGCAGCTTTTCAGCCTACGAGCAGTACTTC. This encodes CASSFSAYEQYF.

The chain uses TRBV27 and TRBJ2-5; 16 nucleotides match TRBD2. The V gene's germline CDR1 is MNHEY and CDR2 SMNVEV (reference sequence). The CDR3 length is 17 residues. V trimming: 2 bases; J trimming: 5 bases; junction bases outside the gene matches: 5. The chain's CDR3 is CASSLVGLAGGVETQYF. CDR3 coding DNA: TGTGCCAGCAGTTTAGTGGGACTAGCGGGGGGGGTGGAGACCCAGTACTTC.

A remark on this clonotype: One end of the junction fails to match germline, which may point to a read error. V usage is TRBV6-4 and J usage is TRBJ2-1, with D maybe TRBD1 (6 bases). CDR3 length equals 15 residues. Germline assignment: CDR1 MRHNA and CDR2 SNTAGT. CDR3 nucleotide sequence: TGTGGCAGCAGCGCCCGACAGGAATATTCTGGAGAGCAGTTCTTC. As protein: CGSSARQEYSGEQFF.

V is TRBV15 and J is TRBJ1-1; D remains ambiguous. V was pared by 0 bases and J by 3 bases, with 8 bases between. This CDR3 comprises 14 residues. The germline gives CDR1 LNHNV, CDR2 YYDKDF (reference sequence). This CDR3 reads CATSRERRDTEAFF. The CDR3 coding sequence is TGTGCCACCAGCAGAGAGCGGCGGGACACTGAAGCTTTCTTT.

This chain links TRBV4-2 with TRBJ2-3; 10 nucleotides match TRBD2. The trim removed 0 bases at V and 10 bases at J, leaving 13 bases unmatched. The length of the CDR3 is 17 residues. Germline V lookup: CDR1 LGHNA, CDR2 YNFKEQ. CDR3 DNA sequence: TGTGCCAGCAGCCAAGAGGTTCGGCTAGCGGGGGTTTCTTCGCAGTATTTT. Residues: CASSQEVRLAGVSSQYF.